This TCR beta chain was found in a study of T-cell memory formation after mild COVID-19. Turning to the study itself: Clusters of TCRs were largely donor specific. Study results and limitations: Shrinking CD4+ clones resided mostly in CM and EM, and CD8+ ones in EMRA.

About this clonotype itself: Antigen specificity is unknown.

TCRdb re-called the 5' RACE reads with MiXCR, one entry per CDR3 protein. This sample has around 310,000 distinct CDR3 sequences, with more than 15% found just once. J lost 4 bases, V lost 3 bases, and 26 bases had no gene match. CDR3 length: 21 residues. Per germline, CDR1 DFQATT and CDR2 SNEGSKA (reference sequence). The receptor's source is a man younger than 35 who had mild COVID-19 (a few samples of this study predate the infection). Cell type and time point are not known. The sequenced sample was PBMCs or a T cell subset sorted from them (not recorded which). The J gene is TRBJ2-1, the V gene TRBV20-1; the match to TRBD2 covers 8 bases. CDR3 in DNA: TGCAGTGCTAGGGGTCCGGTGTTGCGGGGGGCCCTTCTGGCGCAATACAATGAGCAGTTCTTC. This codes for CSARGPVLRGALLAQYNEQFF.